This T cell receptor beta chain derives from a study of T cell responses to AZD1222 COVID-19 vaccine. A remark on this clone: Its antigen is unknown.

Some clones are missing from TCRdb's copy, which holds only in-frame ones; the method was immunoSEQ multiplex PCR. This sample has 150,000 to 160,000 clones, with 88% found just once. Regarding the study as a whole: The study found vaccine-associated CD4 TCRs spanning spike, dominant at 160-218 and 743-854. Clonal diversity was possibly underestimated, and the donors were mostly white British, with more females. Repertoire samples came only from after the peak T cell response.

Trimming left V 4 bases short and J 0 bases short, with 13 bases between. Germline lookup yields CDR1 SGHRS and CDR2 YFSETQ. This CDR3 is 15 amino acids long. This TCR was recovered from an adult who had recovered from COVID-19. V gene TRBV5-1 combines with J gene TRBJ1-1, with a weak D call TRBD1 (5 bases). Sequenced here: peripheral blood, sampled after recovery from COVID-19. The DNA of the CDR3 is TGCGCCAGCAGCCTGGGACTGTCTATGAACACTGAAGCTTTCTTT. This translates into CASSLGLSMNTEAFF.